Below, 21 T cell receptor beta chains from the same sample are listed, as sequenced in a study of T cells expressing NK-cell markers. Each CDR3 protein gets one entry in TCRdb, which reprocessed the 5' RACE reads and gives no DNA. The sample includes roughly 3,000 distinct CDR3 sequences. The sample was blood T cells: a sorted CD56 or NKG2C T cell subset, CD4+ or CD8+ T cells, or bulk PBMC T cells (not recorded which). Every receptor here comes from a woman younger than 30 in good health.

J is TRBJ2-7 and V is TRBV20-1; TCRdb's D call, TRBD2, is unchecked because there is no DNA. The CDR3 consists of 16 residues. Germline CDR1 DFQATT, CDR2 SNEGSKA (reference sequence). Here the CDR3 reads CSARDTSGSSSYEQYF.

The J gene is TRBJ2-3, the V gene TRBV6-5; TCRdb's D call of TRBD2 is untestable without DNA. The CDR3 loop spans 14 amino acids. The germline CDR1 and CDR2 sequences are MNHEY and SVGAGI. CDR3 loop: CASSYSGEGDTQYF.

V is TRBV19 and J is TRBJ2-3; the D call of TRBD1 rests on TCRdb alone, since no DNA is present to check it. The CDR3 runs 14 residues. The germline gives CDR1 LNHDA, CDR2 SQIVND (reference sequence). CDR3 residues: CASSRGAGTDTQYF. Complete variable domain (other parts from reference TRBV19 and TRBJ2-3): DGGITQSPKYLFRKEGQNVTLSCEQNLNHDAMYWYRQDPGQGLRLIYYSQIVNDFQKGDIAEGYSVSREKKESFPLTVTSAQKNPTAFYLCASSRGAGTDTQYFGPGTRLTVL.

Considering frequency, this clonotype is medium-sized. The chain combines TRBV25-1 with TRBJ2-3; TCRdb picks TRBD1, but there is no DNA to check that call. This CDR3 comprises 14 residues. Germline assignment: CDR1 MGHDK and CDR2 SYGVNS. CDR3 region: CASSGDGATDTQYF.

The chain recombines TRBV20-1 with TRBJ2-1; TCRdb designates TRBD1, a call that cannot be tested without DNA. The CDR3 runs to 16 residues. Germline CDR1 reads DFQATT; CDR2 reads SNEGSKA (reference sequence). CDR3 residues: CSARTPGRGDHSEQFF.

This clonotype counts as medium-sized by frequency. The rearrangement joins TRBV20-1 to TRBJ2-1; the TCRdb call, TRBD2, lacks DNA for checking. This CDR3 comprises 12 residues. The germline CDR1 and CDR2 sequences are DFQATT and SNEGSKA (reference sequence). The CDR3 here is CSARVADNEQFF.

CDR3: CASSLVDGRRGTEAFF. V gene TRBV7-9 combines with J gene TRBJ1-1. Germline values: CDR1 SEHNR, CDR2 FQNEAQ (reference sequence). CDR3 length: 16 residues.

This sequence joins TRBV27 and TRBJ1-1; checking the TCRdb D call of TRBD1 is not possible without DNA. Germline V gives CDR1 MNHEY, CDR2 SMNVEV (reference sequence). The length of the CDR3 is 14 residues. The CDR3 sequence: CASSRGQANTEAFF.

J is TRBJ2-3 and V is TRBV2; TCRdb returns TRBD1, unconfirmable since there is no DNA. There are 15 residues in the CDR3. Germline lookup yields CDR1 SNHLY and CDR2 FYNNEI. CDR3 sequence: CASTPRWGSTDTQYF.

The CDR3 is CASKGLAPPGEQFF. The V call is TRBV5-1, the J call TRBJ2-1; TCRdb's D gene call, TRBD2, goes unchecked for lack of DNA. The CDR3 has 14 residues. The germline V gene encodes CDR1 SGHRS and CDR2 YFSETQ.

Considering frequency, this clonotype is medium-sized. The chain employs TRBV6-2 or TRBV6-3 and TRBJ2-2. The CDR3 extends over 15 amino acids. The V gene's germline CDR1 is MNHEY and CDR2 SVGEGT. CDR3 sequence reads: CASSPGGSDTGELFF.

The chain is built from TRBV15 and TRBJ2-5; the D call of TRBD1 rests on TCRdb alone, since no DNA is present to check it. The CDR3 has 17 amino acids. The germline V gene has CDR1 LNHNV and CDR2 YYDKDF (reference sequence). The CDR3 spells CATSSGPQRGPQETQYF.

V gene TRBV29-1 combines with J gene TRBJ2-2; TCRdb indicates TRBD2, and absent DNA this call remains unverified. The CDR3 loop spans 15 amino acids. CDR1 and CDR2 (germline): SQVTM, ANQGSEA. Here the CDR3 reads CSCSSWRELDGELFF.

V usage is TRBV7-3 and J usage is TRBJ2-1. This CDR3 comprises 15 residues. Germline values: CDR1 SGHTA, CDR2 FQGTGA. This CDR3 reads CASSRAQSSYNEQFF.

CDR3: CASGLLDRGTPYEQYF. The chain recombines TRBV6-2 or TRBV6-3 with TRBJ2-7; TCRdb designates TRBD1, a call that cannot be tested without DNA. CDR1 is MNHEY, CDR2 SVGEGT, per germline. The CDR3 consists of 16 residues.

The V gene is TRBV6-4, the J gene TRBJ2-1; absent DNA, TCRdb's TRBD2 call cannot be checked. Per the germline V gene, CDR1 is MRHNA and CDR2 is SNTAGT. The CDR3 consists of 16 residues. The CDR3 is CASSATTSGGGNEQFF.

V usage is TRBV27 and J usage is TRBJ1-2; absent DNA, TCRdb's TRBD1 call cannot be checked. Germline V CDR1 and CDR2: MNHEY, SMNVEV (reference sequence). The length of the CDR3 is 13 residues. This CDR3 reads CASAFAGGYGYTF.

This clonotype counts as large (0.1 to 1%) by frequency. This chain uses TRBV6-1 with TRBJ2-6; TCRdb's D call, TRBD1, is unchecked because there is no DNA. Germline V gene data show CDR1 as MNHNS and CDR2 as SASEGT. This CDR3 region has 15 residues. The CDR3 region is CASSEEGGGANVLTF.

The chain uses TRBV6-1 and TRBJ2-2; checking the TCRdb D call of TRBD2 is not possible without DNA. This CDR3 has 15 amino acids. Germline loops: CDR1 MNHNS, CDR2 SASEGT. The CDR3 is CASSEASGGAGELFF.

V usage is TRBV5-4 and J usage is TRBJ2-1. The CDR3 extends over 17 amino acids. Germline V lookup: CDR1 SGHNT, CDR2 YYREEE (reference sequence). CDR3: CASSFRSGWDRDNEQFF.

The CDR3 sequence: CSAGQGSYEQYF. The V call is TRBV20-1, the J call TRBJ2-7. Germline CDR1 is DFQATT and CDR2 is SNEGSKA (reference sequence). This CDR3 has 12 amino acids.